Below, 21 T cell receptor beta chains from the same sample are listed, as sequenced in a study of T-cell memory formation after mild COVID-19. Each CDR3 protein gets one entry after TCRdb re-called the 5' RACE reads with MiXCR. The sample consists of 280,000 or so distinct CDR3 sequences, approximately 8% of them appearing once. Sequencing was done on a sample of PBMCs or a T cell subset sorted from them (not recorded which). Receptors were obtained from a man younger than 35 who had mild COVID-19 (a few samples of this study predate the infection). Cell type and time point are not known.

This clonotype has only a few counts. The chain is built from TRBV11-2 and TRBJ1-1, with D unresolved. Trimming removed 3 bases from V and 1 base from J, with 9 bases in between. Germline V gene sequence: CDR1 SGHAT, CDR2 FQNNGV. CDR3 size: 14 residues. In DNA, the CDR3 is TGTGCCAGCAGCTTTTTAAGAGAGAACACTGAAGCTTTCTTT. Encoded protein: CASSFLRENTEAFF.

V is TRBV7-3 and J is TRBJ2-1; the D gene is possibly TRBD2 (6 bases). The V gene lost 1 base and the J gene lost 7 bases, with 11 bases spanning the gap. Germline loops: CDR1 SGHTA, CDR2 FQGTGA. This CDR3 contains 14 residues. CDR3: CASSLSTGGNEQFF. CDR3 nucleotides: TGTGCCAGCAGCTTAAGTACCGGAGGGAATGAGCAGTTCTTC.

This chain links TRBV7-2 with TRBJ2-7; D gene uncertain. The germline gives CDR1 SGHTA, CDR2 FQGNSA. The CDR3 spans 14 residues. Trimming removed 5 bases from V and 6 bases from J, with 17 bases in between. The DNA of the CDR3 is TGTGCCAGCAGCCTAAACTTTGGGGAAGCCGAGCAGTACTTC. It yields the protein CASSLNFGEAEQYF.

V gene TRBV6-6 combines with J gene TRBJ1-2; D is unclear. Germline V lookup: CDR1 MNHNY, CDR2 SVGAGI (reference sequence). With 6 bases removed from V and 0 bases from J, the gap between germline ends came to 8 bases. The CDR3 has 13 amino acids. The CDR3 region has the DNA TGTGCCAGCAGAGGCAGAGCTAACTATGGCTACACCTTC. Its protein is CASRGRANYGYTF.

This clonotype was picked up many times. V usage is TRBV5-1 and J usage is TRBJ2-1; 10 bases are shared with TRBD2. Looked up from germline, CDR1 is SGHRS and CDR2 is YFSETQ. The CDR3 runs to 16 residues. The V segment lost 5 bases and the J segment 0 bases; nucleotides outside the gene matches: 5. The DNA for the CDR3 is TGCGCCAGCAGTCGAGGACTAGCGGCCTCCTACAATGAGCAGTTCTTC. It specifies CASSRGLAASYNEQFF.

The chain joins TRBV6-1 to TRBJ2-7; 10 nucleotides align to TRBD1. The CDR3 runs 14 residues. V trimming: 6 bases; J trimming: 2 bases; junction bases outside the gene matches: 4. Germline CDR1 is MNHNS and CDR2 is SASEGT. The CDR3 here is CASRDRGLTYEQYV. CDR3 DNA sequence: TGTGCCAGCAGAGACAGGGGGCTGACCTACGAGCAGTACGTC.

The sample holds a few counts of this clonotype. The J gene is TRBJ2-7, the V gene TRBV5-5; no clear D. Germline loops: CDR1 SGHKS, CDR2 YYEKEE (reference sequence). The CDR3 has 15 residues. Trimming cost V 2 bases and J 3 bases, with 15 bases left between them. This chain's CDR3 is CASSLRSQRGYEQYF. The CDR3 coding sequence is TGTGCCAGCAGCTTAAGGTCCCAGAGAGGCTACGAGCAGTACTTC. The full variable domain, rest sourced from reference TRBV5-5 and TRBJ2-7, is DAGVTQSPTHLIKTRGQQVTLRCSPISGHKSVSWYQQVLGQGPQFIFQYYEKEERGRGNFPDRFSARQFPNYSSELNVNALLLGDSALYLCASSLRSQRGYEQYFGPGTRLTVT.

This chain uses TRBV3-1 with TRBJ2-5; possibly TRBD2 for D (6 bases). Trimming cost V 5 bases and J 4 bases, with 14 bases left between them. From germline, CDR1 is LGHDT and CDR2 YNNKEL (reference sequence). CDR3 length: 14 residues. This chain's CDR3 is CASSSVGGAETQYF. The CDR3 DNA follows: TGTGCCAGCAGCTCCGTCGGGGGTGCAGAGACCCAGTACTTC.

In its sample, this clonotype was seen many times. Sequence at one end of the junction differs from germline and may be a read error. The genes are TRBV15 and TRBJ1-2; TRBD1 is a possible D gene (5 bases). Germline lookup yields CDR1 LNHNV and CDR2 YYDKDF (reference sequence). This CDR3 has 13 residues. The CDR3 region is CATSRPPDTHNFF. In DNA, the CDR3 is TGTGCCACCAGCAGACCACCGGACACCCACAACTTCTTC.

This clonotype was observed a few times. The chain recombines TRBV12-3 or TRBV12-4 with TRBJ1-2, with a possible D match to TRBD1 (5 bases). This CDR3 has 11 residues. V was clipped by 8 bases and J by 6 bases, with 10 bases between them. CDR3 residues: CASGGVDGYTF. The CDR3 region has the DNA TGTGCCAGCGGGGGAGTGGATGGCTACACCTTC.

A few counts support this clonotype. The chain is built from TRBV5-6 and TRBJ2-2; D gene uncertain. The CDR3 is made up of 13 amino acids. The germline V gene encodes CDR1 SGHDT and CDR2 YYEEEE. With 4 bases removed from V and 1 base from J, the gap between germline ends came to 5 bases. CDR3 DNA: TGTGCCAGCAGCGGCGGGAACACCGGGGAGCTGTTTTTT. This codes for CASSGGNTGELFF.

This chain connects TRBV7-9 to TRBJ2-3; 10 nucleotides match TRBD2. V lost 1 base, J lost 6 bases, and 4 bases stayed unmatched. CDR1 is SEHNR and CDR2 is FQNEAQ in the germline V gene (reference sequence). This CDR3 region has 15 residues. CDR3 sequence (DNA): TGTGCCAGCAGCTTAGTTCCGACTAGCGGGGATACGCAGTATTTT. Translated, it gives CASSLVPTSGDTQYF. The full variable domain, its missing parts supplied by reference TRBV7-9 and TRBJ2-3, is DTGVSQNPRHKITKRGQNVTFRCDPISEHNRLYWYRQTLGQGPEFLTYFQNEAQLEKSRLLSDRFSAERPKGSFSTLEIQRTEQGDSAMYLCASSLVPTSGDTQYFGPGTRLTVL.

In its sample, this clonotype was seen a few times. V is TRBV7-3 and J is TRBJ2-2, with D possibly TRBD1 on 7 matching bases. The CDR3 spans 16 residues. CDR1 SGHTA and CDR2 FQGTGA come from the germline V gene. V was trimmed by 3 bases and J by 10 bases, leaving 21 bases between them. This CDR3 is CASSLLGGQTTEELFF. The CDR3, as DNA: TGTGCCAGCAGCTTGCTCGGGGGACAGACAACGGAGGAGCTGTTTTTT.

The chain links TRBV5-1 to TRBJ1-2, with 7 nucleotides matching TRBD1. V shed 4 bases and J 8 bases; nucleotides not matched to a gene: 14. The length of the CDR3 is 15 residues. The germline V gene encodes CDR1 SGHRS and CDR2 YFSETQ. In DNA, the CDR3 is TGCGCCAGCAGCCCTCAGGGGGACCACCGTATCGGCTACACCTTC. Translating gives CASSPQGDHRIGYTF. Looking up the rest from reference TRBV5-1 and TRBJ1-2 gives the full variable domain: KAGVTQTPRYLIKTRGQQVTLSCSPISGHRSVSWYQQTPGQGLQFLFEYFSETQRNKGNFPGRFSGRQFSNSRSEMNVSTLELGDSALYLCASSPQGDHRIGYTFGSGTRLTVV.

The genes are TRBV7-2 and TRBJ2-4; the D gene is possibly TRBD2 (6 bases). The CDR3 consists of 17 residues. Germline-derived CDR1 and CDR2 are SGHTA and FQGNSA. V dropped 0 bases and J dropped 8 bases, with 20 bases sitting between them. DNA for the CDR3: TGTGCCAGCAGCTTAGCTACTACCGGACAAGGAGGGTACATTCAGTACTTC. It codes for CASSLATTGQGGYIQYF.

This chain links TRBV4-1 with TRBJ1-1; 9 bases agree with TRBD1. The CDR3 runs to 17 residues. Germline V gives CDR1 MGHRA, CDR2 YSYEKL. The J segment lost 1 base and the V segment lost 2 bases, leaving 8 bases of the junction unmatched. As DNA, the CDR3 is TGCGCCAGCAGCCAACCACACAGGGGGCGGAAGAACACTGAAGCTTTCTTT. It yields the protein CASSQPHRGRKNTEAFF.

The genes are TRBV10-3 and TRBJ1-3; TRBD1 is a possible D gene (5 bases). The CDR3 covers 14 residues. Germline V gives CDR1 ENHRY, CDR2 SYGVKD. V dropped 8 bases and J dropped 7 bases, with 18 bases sitting between them. CDR3 DNA: TGTGCCATCCTGTCAGGGACCTCAGGGAACACCATATATTTT. Its translation is CAILSGTSGNTIYF.

This rearrangement joins TRBV5-1 to TRBJ1-2; D uncertain. CDR1 and CDR2 (germline): SGHRS, YFSETQ. Trimming cost V 0 bases and J 8 bases, with 14 bases left between them. The CDR3 spans 14 residues. In DNA form, the CDR3 reads TGCGCCAGCAGCTTGGCCGGGAAAACAGCCGGCTACACCTTC. It is translated as CASSLAGKTAGYTF.

This clonotype was observed many times. This rearrangement joins TRBV18 to TRBJ2-5; perhaps TRBD1 as D (6 bases). The CDR3 extends over 15 amino acids. V was shortened by 0 bases and J by 2 bases, with 10 bases between the two germline ends. CDR1 is KGHSH, CDR2 LQKENI, per germline. CDR3 residues: CASSPPSTGQETQYF. Written as DNA, the CDR3 is TGTGCCAGCTCACCACCGTCGACAGGACAAGAGACCCAGTACTTC.

This clonotype was counted a few times. The V and J genes are TRBV19 and TRBJ2-7; D may correspond to TRBD1 or TRBD2 (5 bases each). This CDR3 spans 14 amino acids. Germline V gives CDR1 LNHDA, CDR2 SQIVND (reference sequence). V was pared by 5 bases and J by 6 bases, with 17 bases between. For the CDR3, the DNA is TGTGCCAGTAGTCGTACATCCCGGGACGTCGAGCAGTACTTC. Encoded protein: CASSRTSRDVEQYF.

In this sample, this clonotype turned up a few times. The rearrangement links TRBV5-1 to TRBJ1-1, with 8 nucleotides matching TRBD1. CDR1 and CDR2 (germline): SGHRS, YFSETQ. J was trimmed by 7 bases and V by 0 bases; bases with no gene match: 5. The CDR3 is 14 residues long. The CDR3 sequence is CASSLAGTGHEAFF. The CDR3 bases are TGCGCCAGCAGCTTGGCCGGGACAGGTCATGAAGCTTTCTTT.